This T cell receptor (beta chain) was sequenced during a study of beta chain features in type 1 diabetes. Regarding the study as a whole: In type 1 diabetes patients, VDJ junctions had fewer insertions; deletions at these junctions were more frequent.

Expressed TCRB transcripts were sequenced because the isolated RNA had all been reverse transcribed beforehand. The data were produced by immunoSEQ multiplex PCR, yet TCRdb's version contains in-frame clones alone and is incomplete. The sample lists fewer than 350,000 clones, approximately 8% occurring once. This clone has only a few counts. The antigen remains undetermined. Every donor provided one heparinised blood draw, which averaged about 110 mL. The source of this sequence is a woman aged 18-29 years in good health. The specimen sequenced was central memory CD4+ T cells from blood.

The CDR3 loop reads CASSQTQGPNTQYF. The CDR3 DNA is TGTGCCAGCAGCCAGACACAGGGCCCCAATACGCAGTATTTT. V and J are TRBV7-2 and TRBJ2-3, with TRBD1 as a possible D gene (6 bases). V shed 5 bases and J shed 7 bases, with 16 bases lying between them. Germline V gives CDR1 SGHTA, CDR2 FQGNSA. The CDR3 covers 14 residues. Supplemented by reference TRBV7-2 and TRBJ2-3, the full variable domain reads GAGVSQSPSNKVTEKGKDVELRCDPISGHTALYWYRQSLGQGLEFLIYFQGNSAPDKSGLPSDRFSAERTGGSVSTLTIQRTQQEDSAVYLCASSQTQGPNTQYFGPGTRLTVL.